These 20 T cell receptor beta chains came from one sample sequenced in a study of blood T cell repertoires in COVID-19 (dated by TCRdb to 2020 to 2021). The library was obtained by the immunoSEQ multiplex PCR assay. As stored in TCRdb, this immuneACCESS dataset retains in-frame rearrangements with V and J assigned. A fraction of the clones does not appear; measured against another copy, unresolved V genes explain less than half of the discrepancy, and the remainder lacks a known reason. The sample table records about 300,000 clones; roughly 86% of these occur just once. Together, the top ten hold 1.5% to 2% of the sample. Input material: peripheral blood. These receptor sequences come from a woman in her 30s with COVID-19, enrolled during active disease.

This sequence joins TRBV6-1 and TRBJ2-3, with no clear D. This CDR3 has 12 amino acids. Germline assignment: CDR1 MNHNS and CDR2 SASEGT. V lost 0 bases and J 5 bases, leaving 3 bases between the germline ends. The CDR3 sequence is CASSEARDTQYF. Here the CDR3 DNA reads TGTGCCAGCAGTGAAGCGAGAGATACGCAGTATTTT.

The chain carries TRBV28 and TRBJ1-5; 10 bases line up with TRBD1. Trimming cost V 5 bases and J 4 bases; bases outside gene matches: 8. Germline CDR1 is MDHEN and CDR2 is SYDVKM. This CDR3 is built from 16 residues. CDR3 residues: CASSPRQGAWNQPQHF. The CDR3 region has the DNA TGTGCCAGCAGTCCCCGACAGGGGGCATGGAATCAGCCCCAGCATTTT.

This sequence joins TRBV6-5 and TRBJ1-5, with no clear D. From germline, CDR1 is MNHEY and CDR2 SVGAGI. Trimming left V 2 bases short and J 5 bases short, with 7 bases between. The CDR3 extends over 13 amino acids. This CDR3 is CASSYGRYQPQHF. CDR3 nucleotides: TGTGCCAGCAGTTACGGCAGATATCAGCCCCAGCATTTT.

This CDR3 is CASSMTSPTGTDTQYF. CDR3 sequence (DNA): TGTGCCAGCAGCATGACTAGTCCTACCGGCACAGATACGCAGTATTTT. V usage is TRBV7-2 and J usage is TRBJ2-3; TRBD2 might be the D (6 bases). The germline V and J ends were trimmed by 5 bases and 1 base, with 16 bases remaining between them. Germline V gives CDR1 SGHTA, CDR2 FQGNSA. The CDR3 sequence is 16 residues long.

This clone is a singleton in its sample. The chain links TRBV5-1 to TRBJ1-3; the match to TRBD1 covers 8 bases. The CDR3 totals 16 residues. With V trimmed by 0 bases and J by 1 base, 3 bases remained unmatched. CDR1 SGHRS and CDR2 YFSETQ come from the germline V gene. The CDR3 region is CASSLVQGASGNTIYF. CDR3 sequence (DNA): TGCGCCAGCAGCTTGGTGCAGGGGGCTTCTGGAAACACCATATATTTT. The full variable domain, rest sourced from reference TRBV5-1 and TRBJ1-3, is KAGVTQTPRYLIKTRGQQVTLSCSPISGHRSVSWYQQTPGQGLQFLFEYFSETQRNKGNFPGRFSGRQFSNSRSEMNVSTLELGDSALYLCASSLVQGASGNTIYFGEGSWLTVV.

This clone was detected only once. The chain recombines TRBV27 with TRBJ1-2; 10 bases fit TRBD1. Germline CDR1 MNHEY, CDR2 SMNVEV (reference sequence). The ends lost 0 bases at V and 8 bases at J; junction bases unmatched: 6. CDR3 length: 15 residues. CDR3 sequence reads: CASSLSATGGRGYTF. In DNA, the CDR3 is TGTGCCAGCAGTTTATCAGCGACAGGGGGCCGAGGCTACACCTTC.

The V and J genes are TRBV4-1 and TRBJ1-1; 8 bases line up with TRBD1. The CDR3 length is 14 residues. The V segment lost 4 bases and the J segment 3 bases; nucleotides outside the gene matches: 4. Looked up from germline, CDR1 is MGHRA and CDR2 is YSYEKL. The CDR3 spells CASSLDRGDTEAFF. Here the CDR3 DNA reads TGCGCCAGCAGCCTTGACAGGGGAGACACTGAAGCTTTCTTT.

V and J are TRBV23-1 and TRBJ2-5; possibly TRBD2 for D (5 bases). TRBV23-1 is an ORF, and what it does is uncertain. Deletions cut 3 bases from V and 6 bases from J, with 8 bases between. This CDR3 is built from 12 residues. The CDR3 loop reads CASSQGVQTQYF. The CDR3 bases are TGCGCCAGCAGTCAGGGAGTACAGACCCAGTACTTC.

The chain uses TRBV2 and TRBJ1-2, with D possibly TRBD1 on 6 matching bases. The length of the CDR3 is 14 residues. Between the trimmed V and J ends, which lost 6 bases and 4 bases, there was a span of 15 bases. Germline V gives CDR1 SNHLY, CDR2 FYNNEI. DNA for the CDR3: TGTGCCAGCAGCGGACCAGGGGAAGTCTATGGCTACACCTTC. Translating it yields CASSGPGEVYGYTF.

J is TRBJ2-7 and V is TRBV4-2, with 9 bases identical to TRBD2. The CDR3 loop spans 13 amino acids. The V and J ends lost 8 bases and 0 bases, in that order; junction bases with no gene match: 2. CDR1 and CDR2 from the germline V gene are LGHNA and YNFKEQ. The CDR3 nucleotides read TGTGCCAGCGGGACTAGCAACTCCTACGAGCAGTACTTC. Encoded protein: CASGTSNSYEQYF.

The chain carries TRBV18 and TRBJ2-1, with 11 positions matching TRBD1. This CDR3 comprises 15 residues. Germline V gene lookup returns CDR1 KGHSH and CDR2 LQKENI. V trimming: 4 bases; J trimming: 8 bases; junction bases outside the gene matches: 7. CDR3 loop: CASSLTGQGADEQFF. The CDR3, as DNA: TGTGCCAGCTCACTAACAGGACAGGGGGCCGATGAGCAGTTCTTC.

This clone occurred once. The rearrangement uses TRBV5-4 and TRBJ1-3, with D possibly matching TRBD1 (6 bases). The CDR3 has 15 amino acids. Germline values: CDR1 SGHNT, CDR2 YYREEE (reference sequence). V gave up 2 bases and J gave up 7 bases, with 16 bases separating them. This chain's CDR3 is CASSFHRELGNTIYF. The CDR3 DNA reads TGTGCCAGCAGCTTCCACAGGGAACTGGGTAACACCATATATTTT.

V usage is TRBV12-3 or TRBV12-4 and J usage is TRBJ1-2; D perhaps matches TRBD1 (5 bases). The length of the CDR3 is 13 residues. Trimming cost V 6 bases and J 4 bases, with 12 bases left between them. The CDR3 sequence is CASSQGVVYGYTF. The CDR3 nucleotides read TGTGCCAGCAGCCAGGGCGTAGTCTATGGCTACACCTTC.

The gene calls are TRBV5-1 and TRBJ1-1; D is unresolved. The CDR3 extends over 15 amino acids. Germline V lookup: CDR1 SGHRS, CDR2 YFSETQ. Trimming shortened V by 5 bases and J by 1 base, and 15 bases separated the two germline ends. CDR3 sequence (DNA): TGCGCCAGCAGTTCTTCCCGAGCTTCGAACACTGAAGCTTTCTTT. This gives the protein CASSSSRASNTEAFF.

The chain employs TRBV27 and TRBJ2-3, with TRBD2 identical over 9 bases. The CDR3 is made up of 14 amino acids. Trimming cost V 6 bases and J 5 bases; bases outside gene matches: 6. The V gene's germline CDR1 is MNHEY and CDR2 SMNVEV (reference sequence). The CDR3: CASRQAGGLDTQYF. Here the CDR3 DNA reads TGTGCCAGCAGACAAGCGGGGGGTCTAGATACGCAGTATTTT.

V and J are TRBV5-1 and TRBJ1-1; D remains unclear. The CDR3 runs 13 residues. Germline CDR1 is SGHRS and CDR2 is YFSETQ. The germline V and J ends were trimmed by 4 bases and 8 bases, with 15 bases remaining between them. The CDR3 coding sequence is TGCGCCAGCAGCGCCCGAGGCAGACCCGAAGCTTTCTTT. It is translated as CASSARGRPEAFF.

The rearrangement links TRBV4-1 to TRBJ2-2; 7 positions match TRBD1. V shed 4 bases and J 5 bases; nucleotides not matched to a gene: 7. Looked up from germline, CDR1 is MGHRA and CDR2 is YSYEKL. The CDR3 is made up of 15 amino acids. CDR3 sequence reads: CASSRTGAGTGELFF. CDR3 sequence (DNA): TGCGCCAGCAGCCGCACAGGGGCCGGGACCGGGGAGCTGTTTTTT.

The genes are TRBV6-5 and TRBJ1-5; 10 bases are a match to TRBD1. The CDR3 is 13 amino acids. Trimming took 6 bases from V and 6 from J; bases not matched to a gene: 2. The germline gives CDR1 MNHEY, CDR2 SVGAGI. The CDR3 coding sequence is TGTGCCAGCAGGAGGACAGGGGGTCAGCCCCAGCATTTT. Encoded protein: CASRRTGGQPQHF.

The genes are TRBV7-2 and TRBJ1-3; 7 bases match TRBD1. This CDR3 has 15 amino acids. J lost 2 bases, V lost 2 bases, and 3 bases had no gene match. Looked up from germline, CDR1 is SGHTA and CDR2 is FQGNSA. CDR3 nucleotides: TGTGCCAGCAGCTTATACGGGACAGCTGGAAACACCATATATTTT. Residues: CASSLYGTAGNTIYF.

The chain combines TRBV24-1 with TRBJ1-2; the D gene is possibly TRBD1 (6 bases). The germline gives CDR1 KGHDR, CDR2 SFDVKD. Trimming pared 6 bases from V and 8 bases from J, leaving 12 bases between. CDR3 size: 12 residues. The CDR3 bases are TGTGCCACCAGTCAGGGGCGGTGGGGCTACACCTTC. Amino acids: CATSQGRWGYTF.